This T cell receptor (beta chain) was sequenced in a study of shared clonotypes between healthy human individuals. Study-level points and caveats: Estimated clonotype richness was generally higher in naive than memory subsets.

Deep-level assay runs were performed. Assay used: immunoSEQ multiplex PCR; TCRdb lists only in-frame clones, some missing. The repertoire holds about 2,100,000 clones, with 93% as singletons. CD45RO-negative, CCR7-positively selected cells formed the naive CD8 fraction, excluding terminally differentiated effector memory CD45RA+ cells. The study drew its donors from healthy HIV-negative adults without recent acute infections or vaccinations. About this clone itself: Its antigen is unidentified.

The germline V gene encodes CDR1 SGHTA and CDR2 FQGTGA. J gave up 2 bases and V 4 bases, and 6 bases lay outside the gene matches. There are 15 residues in the CDR3. J is TRBJ2-3 and V is TRBV7-3; TRBD1 agrees at 7 bases. This receptor was taken from a man between 18 and 35 years old in good health. Some clones in this sample may be carry-over from other donors' samples. Sequences were obtained from naive CD8+ T cells from PBMCs. In nucleotides, the CDR3 is TGTGCCAGCAGCTCCAGGGACAGTAACACAGATACGCAGTATTTT. It codes for CASSSRDSNTDTQYF.